Listed below are T cell receptor beta chains from one sample, sequenced in a study of response to subunit inactivated influenza vaccine. TCRdb independently ran MiXCR on the RT-PCR reads; one entry per CDR3 protein. The table shows hundreds of thousands of distinct CDR3 sequences, with under 20% occurring only once. The source was PBMCs from blood, collected roughly 5 days after vaccination. These receptors were collected from a man between 45 and 60 years old who received an inactivated influenza vaccine. The conserved cysteine and the conserved F or W are not part of the CDR3 here. Each record gives: clone size, J gene, V gene, CDR3 protein. Clone size, where shown, is once, few, many, or a class for clones that have expanded.

few	TRBJ2-1	TRBV15	ATSRGGAGGSNEQF
few	TRBJ2-5	TRBV18	ASSPPLLAGRQETQY
.	TRBJ2-1	TRBV24-1	ATSDRTLAAGAEQF
few	TRBJ2-7	TRBV4-3	ASSQYFSDYEQY
.	TRBJ2-3	TRBV6-1	ASSRAGVVAQY
.	TRBJ2-5	TRBV9	ASSVHLQETQY
few	TRBJ2-7	TRBV20-1	SASKPDTYEQY
few	TRBJ2-3	TRBV5-1	ASSLLGQHTDTQY
few	TRBJ1-1	TRBV6-2/TRBV6-3	ASTTRQTMNTEAF
.	TRBJ1-1	TRBV28	ASSRQGARRTEAF
.	TRBJ2-2	TRBV11-2	ASSLGTGFGELF
once	TRBJ1-1	TRBV6-2/TRBV6-3	ASKTNTEAF
.	TRBJ2-7	TRBV28	ASRERSIPSYEQY
few	TRBJ2-2	TRBV9	ASSVSSGAHTGELF
.	TRBJ2-7	TRBV7-9	ASSLGEPRRGEQY
few	TRBJ1-1	TRBV12-3/TRBV12-4	ASSLFVGRPTEAF
few	TRBJ1-3	TRBV5-1	ASSATGGGGNTIY
many	TRBJ2-1	TRBV7-9	ASSLARDRVGV
few	TRBJ1-2	TRBV20-1	SASRAEYGYT
.	TRBJ2-1	TRBV7-2	ASSSPSGIYNEQF
few	TRBJ2-1	TRBV7-8	ASSLVGRGRNEQF
.	TRBJ2-1	TRBV11-1	ASSPPFWGEAYGNEQF
.	TRBJ2-5	TRBV4-2	ASSQVPAGGPRRETQY
.	TRBJ2-3	TRBV12-3/TRBV12-4	ASSLLGTRSTDTQY
.	TRBJ2-3	TRBV11-1	ASTSRGAGGLDTQY
few	TRBJ1-2	TRBV20-1	SSKVVSGYT
.	TRBJ2-7	TRBV11-2	ASSPGQGVLHP
.	TRBJ2-1	TRBV14	ASSDWVEQF
.	TRBJ2-5	TRBV5-1	ASSRGQGGTETQY
few	TRBJ2-3	TRBV6-2/TRBV6-3	ASSYSSLAGSTQY
.	TRBJ2-1	TRBV10-2	ASSERGPSSYNEQF
.	TRBJ2-1	TRBV6-5	ASSYSGLSNANEQF
few	TRBJ2-1	TRBV11-2	ASSQWDRDYNEQF
few	TRBJ2-7	TRBV9	ASSANWGLGEQY
few	TRBJ2-3	TRBV7-2	ASFRGVSDTQY
many	TRBJ2-3	TRBV29-1	SVEGGWSDTQY
.	TRBJ2-7	TRBV7-9	ASSGRGYEQY
.	TRBJ2-3	TRBV21-1	ASSKVVKLTDTDTQY
many	TRBJ2-5	TRBV20-1	SASRDRGRYETQY
few	TRBJ2-3	TRBV20-1	SARDTGGPTTDTQY
few	TRBJ2-1	TRBV5-1	ASSLGGTGNYNEQF
.	TRBJ1-1	TRBV20-1	SAHDSGKIPF
many	TRBJ2-1	TRBV20-1	SAPPGTSGASSYNEQF
.	TRBJ2-5	TRBV24-1	ATSDFLGTQY
.	TRBJ2-1	TRBV4-1	ASSQAWTSGRAGRTGHEQF
many	TRBJ2-5	TRBV20-1	SAIRLAGEKETQY
.	TRBJ2-7	TRBV6-5	ASSYYRDRGHEQY
many	TRBJ2-1	TRBV18	ASSPRGFPNNEQF
few	TRBJ2-5	TRBV6-1	ASSEIRTRLQETQY
.	TRBJ2-5	TRBV5-1	ASSLSRIQETQY
few	TRBJ1-4	TRBV12-3/TRBV12-4	ASRRRGTDEKLF
.	TRBJ2-3	TRBV9	ASSVDGAGPDTQY
.	TRBJ2-5	TRBV5-8	ASRSRGPETQY
.	TRBJ2-5	TRBV7-6	ASSLGTSGMETQY
few	TRBJ2-7	TRBV5-1	ASRATRGVYEQY
.	TRBJ2-1	TRBV20-1	SAPPGLPYNEQF
few	TRBJ2-2	TRBV20-1	SARELRLYGELF
few	TRBJ2-5	TRBV7-9	ASSSGASGEQETQY
few	TRBJ2-7	TRBV3-1	ASSQGWGSLYEQY